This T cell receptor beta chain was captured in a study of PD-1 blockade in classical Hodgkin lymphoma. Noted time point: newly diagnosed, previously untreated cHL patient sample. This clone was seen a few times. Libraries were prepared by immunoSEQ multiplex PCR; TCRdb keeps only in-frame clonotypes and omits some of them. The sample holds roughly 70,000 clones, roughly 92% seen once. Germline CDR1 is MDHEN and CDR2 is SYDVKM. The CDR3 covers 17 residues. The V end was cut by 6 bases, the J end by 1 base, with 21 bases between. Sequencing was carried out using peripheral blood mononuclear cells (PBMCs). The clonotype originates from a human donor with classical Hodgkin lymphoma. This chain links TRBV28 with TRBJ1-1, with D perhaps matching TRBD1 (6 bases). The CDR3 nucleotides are TGTGCCAGCAGCCCCAACCCCTTCGGACAGTCGAACACTGAAGCTTTCTTT. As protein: CASSPNPFGQSNTEAFF.